Listed below are T cell receptor beta chains from one sample, sequenced in a study of T cells in Graves' hyperthyroidism and ophthalmopathy. TCRdb independently ran MiXCR on the multiplex PCR reads; one entry per CDR3 protein. The repertoire has 96,000 or so distinct CDR3 sequences, 51% of them found once; the top ten carry 27%. The sample taken for sequencing was blood. The receptors were sampled from a woman aged 35 to 49 with Graves' hyperthyroidism. The CDR3 runs from the conserved cysteine through the conserved F or W. Each record gives: clone size, D gene, V gene, J gene, CDR3 protein, CDR3 DNA. D genes are given only for firm matches. Size is stated for part of the rows, as once, few or many counts, or as a class when the clone is expanded.

NA	NA	TRBV9	TRBJ1-4	CASSPRGDNTEKLFF	TGTGCCAGCAGCCCCCGAGGTGATAATACTGAAAAACTGTTTTTT
NA	TRBD2	TRBV29-1	TRBJ2-7	CSVTGTSGYEQYF	TGCAGCGTAACCGGGACTAGCGGATACGAGCAGTACTTC
NA	TRBD1	TRBV2	TRBJ1-5	CASRAGTGGRNQPQHF	TGTGCCAGCAGAGCCGGGACAGGGGGCAGGAATCAGCCCCAGCATTTT
few	NA	TRBV29-1	TRBJ2-7	CTAIGYEDEQYF	TGCACCGCGATTGGGTACGAGGACGAGCAGTACTTC
NA	TRBD1	TRBV20-1	TRBJ2-5	CSARDRGQETQYF	TGCAGTGCCCGCGACAGGGGGCAAGAGACCCAGTACTTC
NA	NA	TRBV20-1	TRBJ2-2	CSARAGSNTGELFF	TGCAGTGCTAGAGCGGGGTCGAACACCGGGGAGCTGTTTTTT
NA	NA	TRBV9	TRBJ1-3	CASSDTSGNTIYF	TGTGCCAGCAGCGATACCTCTGGAAACACCATATATTTT
many	NA	TRBV29-1	TRBJ2-5	CSVATGTGAPETQYF	TGCAGCGTTGCTACCGGGACTGGGGCCCCAGAGACCCAGTACTTC
many	NA	TRBV6-6	TRBJ1-5	CASSYRGRPQHF	TGTGCCAGCAGTTACAGGGGGAGGCCCCAGCATTTT
many	NA	TRBV29-1	TRBJ1-3	CSVVDTNSGNTIYF	TGCAGCGTTGTCGACACCAACTCTGGAAACACCATATATTTT
many	NA	TRBV7-6	TRBJ1-2	CASSPLGGSSYTF	TGTGCCAGCAGCCCCCTTGGGGGATCTAGCTACACCTTC
NA	TRBD2	TRBV6-5	TRBJ2-5	CASSPLTSGSTDETQYF	TGTGCCAGCTCACCACTCACTAGCGGGAGTACGGACGAGACCCAGTACTTC
many	TRBD2	TRBV7-2	TRBJ2-5	CASSRLEGLAGGPVETQYF	TGTGCCAGCAGCCGCCTCGAGGGACTAGCGGGAGGGCCCGTTGAGACCCAGTACTTC
NA	TRBD1	TRBV20-1	TRBJ2-3	CSARGPGQGPDTQYF	TGCAGTGCTAGAGGACCGGGACAGGGGCCAGATACGCAGTATTTT
few	NA	TRBV11-2	TRBJ2-7	CASTRGGYEQYF	TGTGCCAGCACAAGGGGGGGCTACGAGCAGTACTTC
many	TRBD1	TRBV4-1	TRBJ1-2	CASSQDRGNYGYTF	TGCGCCAGCAGCCAAGACAGGGGGAACTATGGCTACACCTTC
NA	NA	TRBV5-1	TRBJ2-3	CAGNRLGADTQYF	TGCGCCGGCAACCGACTGGGGGCAGATACGCAGTATTTT
many	NA	TRBV4-1	TRBJ2-6	CASSQDRGPTNSGANVLTF	TGCGCCAGCAGCCAAGACAGGGGCCCAACGAACTCTGGGGCCAACGTCCTGACTTTC
NA	TRBD1	TRBV29-1	TRBJ1-1	CSVQGAGGTEAFF	TGCAGCGTACAGGGGGCCGGAGGCACTGAAGCTTTCTTT
NA	TRBD1	TRBV25-1	TRBJ1-2	CARRDRENYGYTF	TGTGCTAGGCGTGACAGGGAAAACTATGGCTACACCTTC
NA	NA	TRBV7-9	TRBJ2-3	CASSLQGTATQYF	TGTGCCAGCAGTTTACAGGGGACTGCTACGCAGTATTTT
NA	TRBD1	TRBV29-1	TRBJ2-2	CSVQGVVGEPFF	TGCAGCGTACAGGGGGTGGTCGGGGAGCCGTTTTTT
NA	TRBD1	TRBV20-1	TRBJ1-6	CSARGQGYGNQPLHF	TGCAGTGCTAGAGGACAGGGGTATGGCAATCAGCCCCTCCACTTT
NA	NA	TRBV7-2	TRBJ2-7	CASSLDGSREQDF	TGTGCCAGCAGCTTAGACGGGAGTAGAGAGCAGGACTTC
NA	NA	TRBV12-3/TRBV12-4	TRBJ2-6	CASSLVSGANVLTF	TGTGCCAGCAGTTTGGTGTCTGGAGCCAACGTCCTGACTTTC
NA	NA	TRBV7-2	TRBJ2-2	CASSQDWF	TGCGCCAGCAGCCAAGATTGGTTT
NA	NA	TRBV7-8	TRBJ2-5	CASSLTRGVWETQYF	TGTGCCAGCAGCTTGACCAGGGGGGTGTGGGAGACCCAGTACTTC
few	NA	TRBV11-2	TRBJ2-7	CASSLYPPVGSGVTYEQYF	TGTGCCAGCAGCTTATACCCCCCGGTTGGTAGCGGAGTCACCTACGAGCAGTACTTC
few	NA	TRBV7-2	TRBJ2-7	CASSLGPSGYEQYF	TGTGCCAGCAGCTTGGGACCCTCAGGGTACGAGCAGTACTTC
many	NA	TRBV29-1	TRBJ1-1	CSVERAPGPRGAFF	TGCAGCGTTGAAAGAGCTCCCGGACCCCGCGGGGCTTTCTTT
NA	NA	TRBV24-1	TRBJ2-5	CATSAADGGQEAQYF	TGTGCCACCAGTGCAGCCGACGGGGGACAAGAGGCCCAGTACTTC
many	TRBD2	TRBV10-3	TRBJ2-7	CAISGTSGTSYEQYF	TGTGCCATCAGCGGGACTAGCGGGACCTCCTACGAGCAGTACTTC
NA	TRBD2	TRBV28	TRBJ2-6	CASSLPGLGGSGANVLTF	TGTGCCAGCAGTTTACCGGGACTAGGAGGCTCTGGGGCCAACGTCCTGACTTTC
many	NA	TRBV9	TRBJ1-1	CASSVDPRSDEAFF	TGTGCCAGCAGCGTAGATCCCCGGAGTGATGAAGCTTTCTTT
many	TRBD1	TRBV12-3/TRBV12-4	TRBJ1-2	CASSPTGGGGYTF	TGTGCCAGCAGCCCGACAGGGGGTGGTGGCTACACCTTC
many	NA	TRBV20-1	TRBJ1-2	CSPKGYTF	TGCAGCCCCAAGGGCTACACCTTC
many	NA	TRBV7-7	TRBJ2-2	CASSPRDNTGELFF	TGTGCCAGCAGCCCCCGGGACAACACCGGGGAGCTGTTTTTT
many	TRBD2	TRBV20-1	TRBJ2-7	CSASKGLAREQYF	TGCAGTGCTAGCAAGGGACTAGCGAGGGAGCAGTACTTC
NA	TRBD2	TRBV19	TRBJ2-2	CACSPHGASGRIYTGELFF	TGTGCCTGTAGTCCCCACGGGGCTAGCGGGAGGATATACACCGGGGAGCTGTTTTTT
many	NA	TRBV9	TRBJ1-3	CASSVLDRPGNTIYF	TGTGCCAGCAGCGTACTTGACAGGCCCGGAAACACCATATATTTT
many	NA	TRBV29-1	TRBJ2-5	CSVGGGRQETQYF	TGCAGCGTAGGGGGGGGGAGGCAAGAGACCCAGTACTTC
many	NA	TRBV7-2	TRBJ2-5	CASSSDSHPVETQYF	TGTGCCAGCAGCTCGGACAGCCACCCAGTAGAGACCCAGTACTTC
NA	TRBD1	TRBV29-1	TRBJ1-2	CSVAAGQSNYGYTF	TGCAGCGTTGCCGCGGGACAGTCTAACTATGGCTACACCTTC
many	NA	TRBV7-2	TRBJ2-5	CASSFGTSETQYF	TGTGCCAGCAGCTTCGGGACGTCAGAGACCCAGTACTTC
NA	NA	TRBV30	TRBJ1-1	CASDRSNTEAFF	TGTGCCTCTGACAGGTCCAACACTGAAGCTTTCTTT
many	NA	TRBV14	TRBJ1-2	CASSPGFGYGYTF	TGTGCCAGCAGTCCAGGGTTTGGATATGGCTACACCTTC
NA	NA	TRBV15	TRBJ1-4	CATSRSGRNEKLFF	TGTGCCACCAGCAGATCAGGGAGGAATGAAAAACTGTTTTTT
many	NA	TRBV7-9	TRBJ2-2	CASSRRGTAGELFF	TGTGCCAGCAGCCGCCGGGGGACAGCCGGGGAGCTGTTTTTT
many	NA	TRBV10-3	TRBJ2-5	CAISVSGPPRETQYF	TGTGCCATCAGTGTATCGGGGCCACCAAGGGAGACCCAGTACTTC
many	NA	TRBV29-1	TRBJ1-6	CSVELVGWSPLHF	TGCAGCGTTGAGTTGGTGGGATGGTCACCCCTCCACTTT
many	NA	TRBV7-2	TRBJ2-5	CASSSHRVETQYF	TGTGCCAGCAGCTCCCACAGGGTGGAGACCCAGTACTTC
many	NA	TRBV15	TRBJ1-1	CATSTQGLNTEASF	TGTGCCACCAGCACCCAGGGTCTGAACACTGAAGCTTCCTTT
many	NA	TRBV9	TRBJ1-5	CASSRDSNQPQHF	TGTGCCAGCAGCCGGGATAGCAATCAGCCCCAGCATTTT
NA	TRBD1	TRBV20-1	TRBJ1-2	CSARGGRGHYGYTF	TGCAGTGCTAGAGGGGGCAGGGGGCATTATGGCTACACCTTC
NA	TRBD1	TRBV10-3	TRBJ1-2	CAISTGGGYTF	TGTGCCATCAGCACAGGGGGGGGCTACACCTTC
many	NA	TRBV7-9	TRBJ1-2	CASRNEGFNYGYTF	TGTGCCAGCAGGAACGAGGGGTTCAACTATGGCTACACCTTC
many	NA	TRBV7-9	TRBJ1-1	CASSLGSGTEAFF	TGTGCCAGCAGCTTAGGTAGCGGCACTGAAGCTTTCTTT
NA	NA	TRBV30	TRBJ1-2	CAWSHRGAGGYTF	TGTGCCTGGAGTCATAGGGGGGCAGGGGGCTACACCTTC
NA	NA	TRBV7-9	TRBJ2-7	CASSLGAAGGRQYF	TGTGCCAGCAGCTTAGGAGCGGCAGGAGGAAGGCAGTACTTC